This T cell receptor beta chain was observed in a study of T cell responses to AZD1222 COVID-19 vaccine. The study's findings and limits: Reports indicate that nearly half of spike-specific TCRs are directed at unmutated variant regions. The repertoires were collected only after the peak T cell response. Donors were chiefly white British, with a greater number of females, and clonal diversity was perhaps underestimated.

The method was immunoSEQ multiplex PCR; TCRdb's version includes in-frame clones alone and lacks a portion of them. The sample has about 150,000 clones; 75% to 95% are singletons. Remarks on this clone: As yet, its antigen is unknown.

The source was peripheral blood, collected on day 0 of AZD1222 vaccination. This receptor was identified in an adult in good health.

The CDR3 sequence is CASGGGPLYEQYF. CDR3 nucleotide sequence: TGTGCCAGCGGAGGGGGCCCTCTCTACGAGCAGTACTTC. V and J are TRBV7-8 and TRBJ2-7, with D perhaps matching TRBD1 (7 bases). Trimming took off 8 bases at V and 3 bases at J, with 14 bases between the two ends. The CDR3 is 13 amino acids. CDR1 is SGHVS, CDR2 FQNEAQ, per germline.